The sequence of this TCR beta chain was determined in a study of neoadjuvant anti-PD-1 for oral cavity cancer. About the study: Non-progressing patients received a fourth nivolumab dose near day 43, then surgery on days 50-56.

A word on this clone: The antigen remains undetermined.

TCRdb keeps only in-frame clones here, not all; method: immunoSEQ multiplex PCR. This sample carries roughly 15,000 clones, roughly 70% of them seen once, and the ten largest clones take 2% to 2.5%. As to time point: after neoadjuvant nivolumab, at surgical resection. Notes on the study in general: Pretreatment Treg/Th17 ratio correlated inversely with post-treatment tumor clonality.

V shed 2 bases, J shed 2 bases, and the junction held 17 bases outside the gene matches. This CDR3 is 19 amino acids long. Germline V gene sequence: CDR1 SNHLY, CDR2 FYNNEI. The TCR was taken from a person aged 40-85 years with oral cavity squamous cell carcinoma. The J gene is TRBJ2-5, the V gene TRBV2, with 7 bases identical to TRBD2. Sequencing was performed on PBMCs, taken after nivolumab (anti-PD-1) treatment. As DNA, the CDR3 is TGTGCCAGCAGTGAAATAAAGCGGGATCAAGGTAAACTACAAGAGACCCAGTACTTC. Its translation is CASSEIKRDQGKLQETQYF.